This T cell receptor beta chain is drawn from a study of tumor-infiltrating lymphocytes in glioblastoma multiforme. The CDR3 has 15 residues. Trimming stripped 0 bases from V and 2 bases from J, with 8 bases between. CDR1 is SGHAT, CDR2 FQNNGV, per germline. Multiple V-beta primers and a C-beta primer amplified TCRB from RNA. TCRdb ran MiXCR on the multiplex PCR reads and lists one entry per CDR3 protein. The sample lists 9,000 to 10,000 distinct CDR3 sequences; less than 80% were seen once. The specimen sequenced was brain tumor tissue. The chain combines TRBV11-2 with TRBJ1-5; TRBD1 is a possible D gene (6 bases). This TCR came from a male donor with glioblastoma. The CDR3 DNA reads TGTGCCAGCAGCTTAGACAGGGGCGGCAATCAGCCCCAGCATTTT. It encodes CASSLDRGGNQPQHF.